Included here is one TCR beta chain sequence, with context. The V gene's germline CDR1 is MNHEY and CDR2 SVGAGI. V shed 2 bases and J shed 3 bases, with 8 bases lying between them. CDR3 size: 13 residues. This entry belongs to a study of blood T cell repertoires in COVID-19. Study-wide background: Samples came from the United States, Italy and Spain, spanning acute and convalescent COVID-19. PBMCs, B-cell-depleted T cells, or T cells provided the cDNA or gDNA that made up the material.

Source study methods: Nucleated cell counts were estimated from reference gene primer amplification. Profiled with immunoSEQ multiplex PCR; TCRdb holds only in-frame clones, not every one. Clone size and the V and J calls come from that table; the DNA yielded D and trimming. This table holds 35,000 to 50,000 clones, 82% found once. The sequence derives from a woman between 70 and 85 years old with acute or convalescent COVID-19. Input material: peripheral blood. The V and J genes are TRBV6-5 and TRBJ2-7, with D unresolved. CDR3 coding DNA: TGTGCCAGCAGTTACAGACGACACTACGAGCAGTACTTC. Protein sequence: CASSYRRHYEQYF.